A single sample is the source of the 23 T cell receptor beta chains below, sequenced in a study of blood T cell repertoires in COVID-19. The repertoire was sequenced with immunoSEQ multiplex PCR; TCRdb's copy has only in-frame clones and lacks some. The sample lists over 300,000 clones, roughly 86% occurring once. The material sequenced was peripheral blood. The receptors shown here come from a woman aged 45 to 65 with acute or convalescent COVID-19.

The V gene is TRBV28, the J gene TRBJ2-5; 10 bases are a match to TRBD2. Trimming removed 2 bases from V and 9 bases from J; junction bases left unmatched: 9. This CDR3 spans 15 amino acids. Germline CDR1 is MDHEN and CDR2 is SYDVKM. CDR3 sequence reads: CASSLTSGGVLPQYF. The CDR3 DNA reads as TGTGCCAGCAGTTTAACGAGCGGGGGGGTCCTGCCCCAGTACTTC.

The chain carries TRBV9 and TRBJ2-1, with a tentative D call TRBD1 (6 bases). Germline V gives CDR1 SGDLS, CDR2 YYNGEE. This CDR3 has 15 residues. Trimming took 2 bases from V and 4 from J, leaving 13 bases between them. CDR3 sequence: CASSVSGEPYNEQFF. The CDR3 DNA sequence: TGTGCCAGCAGCGTGTCAGGGGAGCCTTACAATGAGCAGTTCTTC.

This clone is a singleton in its sample. The chain recombines TRBV30 with TRBJ2-1; TRBD2 matches 12 bases. The V and J ends lost 3 bases and 3 bases, in that order; junction bases with no gene match: 3. The CDR3 has 15 residues. Looked up from germline, CDR1 is GTSNPN and CDR2 is SVGIG (reference sequence). The CDR3 DNA reads as TGTGCCTGGAGGTTGGGACTAGCGGGCTACAATGAGCAGTTCTTC. Its translation: CAWRLGLAGYNEQFF.

The genes are TRBV28 and TRBJ1-3, with 8 bases aligning to TRBD1. V lost 2 bases and J lost 4; bases outside the gene matches: 4. Germline CDR1 and CDR2: MDHEN and SYDVKM. CDR3 length equals 15 residues. CDR3 DNA: TGTGCCAGCAGTTTACCGACAGGGGAGGGAAACACCATATATTTT. Residues: CASSLPTGEGNTIYF.

The rearrangement joins TRBV9 to TRBJ1-3, with 8 bases matching TRBD1. The CDR3 totals 17 residues. V lost 3 bases, J lost 0 bases, and 8 bases stayed unmatched. Per the germline V gene, CDR1 is SGDLS and CDR2 is YYNGEE. This chain's CDR3 is CASSEMTGALSGNTIYF. Written as DNA, the CDR3 is TGTGCCAGCAGCGAAATGACAGGGGCCCTCTCTGGAAACACCATATATTTT.

The rearrangement uses TRBV6-5 and TRBJ2-2; D is perhaps TRBD1 (5 bases). V dropped 8 bases and J dropped 1 base, with 11 bases sitting between them. CDR3 length: 14 amino acids. The germline V gene encodes CDR1 MNHEY and CDR2 SVGAGI. DNA for the CDR3: TGTGCCAGCTTCAGACAGATGAACACCGGGGAGCTGTTTTTT. It specifies CASFRQMNTGELFF.

This clone has only a few counts. The chain is built from TRBV12-5 and TRBJ1-2; D is unclear. Trimming shortened V by 2 bases and J by 2 bases, and 6 bases separated the two germline ends. The germline gives CDR1 LGHNT, CDR2 FRNRAP. The CDR3 is 13 residues long. The CDR3 reads CASGLSGNYGYTF. The CDR3 DNA reads TGTGCTAGTGGTTTGTCAGGAAACTATGGCTACACCTTC.

With respect to this clone: One end of the junction is discordant with germline, which a read error may explain. The chain couples TRBV6-6 to TRBJ2-7, with 7 bases identical to TRBD1. Germline V CDR1 and CDR2: MNHNY, SVGAGI (reference sequence). The CDR3 has 15 amino acids. CDR3 DNA sequence: TGTGCCAGCACTTACGGGACAGTCGCATCCTACGAGCAGTACTTC. This gives the protein CASTYGTVASYEQYF.

The chain recombines TRBV5-1 with TRBJ1-4; weak D call: TRBD1 (5 bases). V lost 1 base, J lost 8 bases, and 18 bases lay in between. Germline lookup yields CDR1 SGHRS and CDR2 YFSETQ. The CDR3 consists of 16 residues. The CDR3 here is CASSLSPQGFREKLFF. In DNA form, the CDR3 reads TGCGCCAGCAGCTTGAGTCCCCAGGGATTTAGAGAAAAACTGTTTTTT.

V is TRBV3-1 (or the pseudogene TRBV3-2) and J is TRBJ1-6, with D possibly being TRBD1 (6 bases). V was shortened by 4 bases and J by 8 bases, with 12 bases between the two germline ends. The CDR3 runs 14 residues. In germline, CDR1 is LGHDT, CDR2 YNNKEL (reference sequence). The CDR3 bases are TGTGCCAGCAGCCCCCAACAGGGTGATTCACCCCTCCACTTT. Translation: CASSPQQGDSPLHF.

This chain joins TRBV28 and TRBJ1-1; 8 bases are a match to TRBD1. Germline V CDR1 and CDR2: MDHEN, SYDVKM. The V and J ends lost 6 bases and 0 bases, in that order; junction bases with no gene match: 3. This CDR3 spans 14 amino acids. CDR3 coding DNA: TGTGCCAGCAGCCGACAGGGGTTGAACACTGAAGCTTTCTTT. It is translated as CASSRQGLNTEAFF.

The V and J genes are TRBV28 and TRBJ2-7, with 12 bases that match TRBD2. The junction had 9 bases not matched to a gene; V was cut back by 10 bases and J by 5 bases. This CDR3 is built from 14 residues. From germline, CDR1 is MDHEN and CDR2 SYDVKM. This CDR3 reads CATLTSGRSHEQYF. CDR3 coding DNA: TGTGCCACCCTGACTAGCGGGAGAAGTCACGAGCAGTACTTC.

The V gene is TRBV5-1, the J gene TRBJ2-2; D possibly corresponds to TRBD2 (5 bases). Germline CDR1 is SGHRS and CDR2 is YFSETQ. The length of the CDR3 is 16 residues. V dropped 1 base and J dropped 4 bases, with 14 bases sitting between them. CDR3 bases: TGCGCCAGCAGCTTGAAGGCTAGCCCGATCACCGGGGAGCTGTTTTTT. Protein: CASSLKASPITGELFF.

The chain has TRBV6-5 and TRBJ1-5; D is perhaps TRBD1 (6 bases). The CDR3 length is 15 residues. Germline V gene lookup returns CDR1 MNHEY and CDR2 SVGAGI. Trimming removed 8 bases at V and 0 bases at J, with 14 bases between. The DNA for the CDR3 is TGTGCCAGCTCAATACAGGGCCATAGCAATCAGCCCCAGCATTTT. Its translation is CASSIQGHSNQPQHF.

The gene calls are TRBV20-1 and TRBJ1-1, with no clear D. Germline-derived CDR1 and CDR2 are DFQATT and SNEGSKA (reference sequence). Trimming left V 6 bases short and J 0 bases short, with 17 bases between. The CDR3 sequence is 15 residues long. As DNA, the CDR3 is TGCAGTGCCAGTAACTCGTTTACAGTGAACACTGAAGCTTTCTTT. It specifies CSASNSFTVNTEAFF.

This clone has more than one count but fewer than ten. V is TRBV5-1 and J is TRBJ1-2; D ambiguous. CDR3 length equals 14 residues. Trimming removed 0 bases at V and 4 bases at J, with 10 bases between. Germline V CDR1 and CDR2: SGHRS, YFSETQ. CDR3 sequence: CASSLVGEPYGYTF. The CDR3 region has the DNA TGCGCCAGCAGCTTGGTCGGAGAACCCTATGGCTACACCTTC.

The chain employs TRBV28 and TRBJ1-1; D unresolved. CDR1 is MDHEN, CDR2 SYDVKM, per germline. Between the trimmed V and J ends, which lost 2 bases and 3 bases, there was a span of 4 bases. The CDR3 sequence is 12 residues long. The CDR3 region has the DNA TGTGCCAGCAGTTTAGGCTACACTGAAGCTTTCTTT. Protein: CASSLGYTEAFF.

The rearrangement uses TRBV24-1 and TRBJ2-5; D is possibly TRBD2 (6 bases). CDR1 and CDR2 (germline): KGHDR, SFDVKD. V was trimmed by 5 bases and J by 2 bases, leaving 14 bases between them. The CDR3 runs 15 residues. The CDR3 here is CATSAGDFGQETQYF. In DNA, the CDR3 is TGTGCCACCAGTGCGGGGGACTTTGGGCAAGAGACCCAGTACTTC.

V usage is TRBV7-6 and J usage is TRBJ2-7; perhaps TRBD1 as D (6 bases). Germline CDR1 and CDR2: SGHVS and FNYEAQ. The CDR3 sequence is 15 residues long. V lost 0 bases and J 6 bases, leaving 15 bases between the germline ends. As DNA, the CDR3 is TGTGCCAGCAGCTTAGCACTCAGGGGTCGGAGCGAGCAGTACTTC. Translation: CASSLALRGRSEQYF.

V and J are TRBV5-1 and TRBJ2-7; TRBD2 matches 9 bases. After removal of 4 bases from V and 7 bases from J, the junction contained 6 bases not matched to a gene. The germline V gene has CDR1 SGHRS and CDR2 YFSETQ. CDR3 length equals 13 residues. The CDR3 loop reads CASSLSGSREQYF. In DNA form, the CDR3 reads TGCGCCAGCAGCCTTAGCGGGAGTAGGGAGCAGTACTTC.

This chain uses TRBV9 with TRBJ1-2; 8 bases line up with TRBD1. The CDR3 is 16 amino acids. With V trimmed by 4 bases and J by 5 bases, 13 bases remained unmatched. CDR1 SGDLS and CDR2 YYNGEE come from the germline V gene. CDR3 DNA sequence: TGTGCCAGCAGCTCGCTAGAGGGACAGGCCCGATATGGCTACACCTTC. Its protein product is CASSSLEGQARYGYTF.

The chain has TRBV18 and TRBJ2-3; a weak D match, TRBD2 (5 bases). CDR3 length: 16 residues. Germline V gene sequence: CDR1 KGHSH, CDR2 LQKENI. The V gene lost 4 bases and the J gene lost 2 bases, with 16 bases spanning the gap. The CDR3 loop is CASSLNDQRNTDTQYF. Written as DNA, the CDR3 is TGTGCCAGCTCACTAAACGATCAGCGGAACACAGATACGCAGTATTTT. Looking up the rest from reference TRBV18 and TRBJ2-3 gives the full variable domain: NAGVMQNPRHLVRRRGQEARLRCSPMKGHSHVYWYRQLPEEGLKFMVYLQKENIIDESGMPKERFSAEFPKEGPSILRIQQVVRGDSAAYFCASSLNDQRNTDTQYFGPGTRLTVL.

This clone was detected only a few times. The chain carries TRBV10-3 and TRBJ1-2; D is possibly TRBD1 (5 bases). The CDR3 sequence is 13 residues long. Germline V CDR1 and CDR2: ENHRY, SYGVKD. Between the trimmed V and J ends, which lost 9 bases and 8 bases, there was a span of 19 bases. The CDR3 DNA reads TGTGCCATTAGCTTGCAGGGTAATCACGGCTACACCTTC. This encodes CAISLQGNHGYTF.